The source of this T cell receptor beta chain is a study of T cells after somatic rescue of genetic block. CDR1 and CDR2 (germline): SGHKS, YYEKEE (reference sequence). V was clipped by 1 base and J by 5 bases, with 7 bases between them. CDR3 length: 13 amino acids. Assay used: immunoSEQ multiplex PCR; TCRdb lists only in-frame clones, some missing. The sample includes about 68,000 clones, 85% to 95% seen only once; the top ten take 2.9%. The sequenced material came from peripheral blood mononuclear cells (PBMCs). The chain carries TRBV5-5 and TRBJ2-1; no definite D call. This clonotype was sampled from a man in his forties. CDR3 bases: TGTGCCAGCAGCTTGTGGGCAGACAATGAGCAGTTCTTC. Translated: CASSLWADNEQFF.